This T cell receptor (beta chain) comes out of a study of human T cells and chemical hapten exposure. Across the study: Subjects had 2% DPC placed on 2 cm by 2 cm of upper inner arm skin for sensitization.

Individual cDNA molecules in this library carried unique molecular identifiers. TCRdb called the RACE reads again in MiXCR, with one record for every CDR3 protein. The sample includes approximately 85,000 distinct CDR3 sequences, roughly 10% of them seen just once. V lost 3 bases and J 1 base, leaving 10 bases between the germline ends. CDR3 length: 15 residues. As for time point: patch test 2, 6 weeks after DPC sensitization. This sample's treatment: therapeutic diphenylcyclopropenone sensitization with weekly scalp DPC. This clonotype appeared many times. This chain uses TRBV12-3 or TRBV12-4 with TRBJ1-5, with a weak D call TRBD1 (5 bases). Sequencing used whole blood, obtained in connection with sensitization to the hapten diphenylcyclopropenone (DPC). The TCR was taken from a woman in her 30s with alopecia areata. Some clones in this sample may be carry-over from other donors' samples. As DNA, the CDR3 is TGTGCCAGCAGTTTGGGGGACTCGAGCAATCAGCCCCAGCATTTT. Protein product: CASSLGDSSNQPQHF.